A single sample gave rise to the 22 T cell receptor beta chains below, sequenced in a study of blood T cell repertoires in COVID-19. Only in-frame clones appear in the TCRdb table, and some are missing; sequencing was by immunoSEQ multiplex PCR. The table shows roughly 46,000 clones, with roughly 88% occurring only once. Sequenced: peripheral blood. These receptors all stem from a human donor with active COVID-19. The donor label of this sample is uncertain.

V usage is TRBV15 and J usage is TRBJ2-5, with D maybe TRBD1 (6 bases). The CDR3 length is 14 residues. Germline values: CDR1 LNHNV, CDR2 YYDKDF (reference sequence). Between the trimmed V and J ends, which lost 8 bases and 2 bases, there was a span of 15 bases. For the CDR3, the DNA is TGTGCCACCCGGCAGGGGTGGGGACAAGAGACCCAGTACTTC. It translates to CATRQGWGQETQYF.

The V and J genes are TRBV7-9 and TRBJ1-1; D gene unclear. Trimming removed 5 bases from V and 0 bases from J, with 7 bases in between. The CDR3 covers 13 residues. From germline, CDR1 is SEHNR and CDR2 FQNEAQ (reference sequence). The CDR3 spells CASSRSVNTEAFF. In nucleotides, the CDR3 is TGTGCCAGCAGCCGATCGGTGAACACTGAAGCTTTCTTT.

This clone has just one count. The chain recombines TRBV9 with TRBJ1-2; no reliable D call. CDR1 and CDR2 from the germline V gene are SGDLS and YYNGEE. This CDR3 is 14 amino acids long. Deletions cut 0 bases from V and 0 bases from J, with 6 bases between. The CDR3 bases are TGTGCCAGCAGCGTAGAAAGCACTAACTATGGCTACACCTTC. It translates to CASSVESTNYGYTF.

The chain employs TRBV11-3 and TRBJ1-4, with a tentative D call TRBD1 (6 bases). CDR3 size: 14 residues. CDR1 SGHNT and CDR2 YENEEA come from the germline V gene. Deletions cut 5 bases from V and 7 bases from J, with 14 bases between. CDR3 bases: TGTGCCAGCAGCCCAGCCGGGACAACTGAAAAACTGTTTTTT. Its translation is CASSPAGTTEKLFF.

The V gene is TRBV5-1, the J gene TRBJ2-2; D is unresolved. CDR1 SGHRS and CDR2 YFSETQ come from the germline V gene. V was cut by 4 bases and J by 5 bases, with 3 bases left in between. CDR3 size: 11 residues. CDR3 nucleotide sequence: TGCGCCAGCAGCACAACCGGGGAGCTGTTTTTT. This encodes CASSTTGELFF.

This clone was observed a handful of times. V gene TRBV2 combines with J gene TRBJ2-7; D is unclear. The CDR3 spans 12 residues. V lost 8 bases and J 5 bases, leaving 13 bases between the germline ends. The germline V gene has CDR1 SNHLY and CDR2 FYNNEI. CDR3 sequence (DNA): TGTGCCAGCTCTGTAGTTACCCACGAGCAGTACTTC. As protein: CASSVVTHEQYF.

This clone was seen a handful of times. V usage is TRBV29-1 and J usage is TRBJ1-1, with no clear D. Germline-derived CDR1 and CDR2 are SQVTM and ANQGSEA. Trimming shortened V by 5 bases and J by 3 bases, and 10 bases separated the two germline ends. The length of the CDR3 is 12 residues. The CDR3 DNA follows: TGCAGCGTTTCGGCCGGGTACACTGAAGCTTTCTTT. This encodes CSVSAGYTEAFF.

The J gene is TRBJ1-5, the V gene TRBV3-1 (or the pseudogene TRBV3-2), with 11 bases lining up with TRBD1. The V gene's germline CDR1 is LGHDT and CDR2 YNNKEL (reference sequence). CDR3 length: 15 residues. V shed 4 bases and J 7 bases; nucleotides not matched to a gene: 6. The CDR3 region is CASSPGTGGGQPQHF. For the CDR3, the DNA is TGTGCCAGCAGCCCCGGGACAGGGGGTGGCCAGCCCCAGCATTTT.

The chain recombines TRBV5-6 with TRBJ2-7, with D maybe TRBD2 (5 bases). CDR1 and CDR2 (germline): SGHDT, YYEEEE. The CDR3 runs 14 residues. The V and J ends lost 4 bases and 2 bases respectively, with 13 bases between them. The CDR3 is CASSRKLGTYEQYF. As DNA, the CDR3 is TGTGCCAGCAGCAGAAAACTAGGCACCTACGAGCAGTACTTC.

The CDR3: CASSLARAYEQYF. The CDR3 DNA sequence: TGTGCCAGCAGCTTAGCGAGGGCCTACGAGCAGTACTTC. This chain links TRBV7-2 with TRBJ2-7; maybe TRBD2 (5 bases). The CDR3 extends over 13 amino acids. The V end was cut by 0 bases, the J end by 2 bases, with 5 bases between. From germline, CDR1 is SGHTA and CDR2 FQGNSA.

The J gene is TRBJ2-3, the V gene TRBV6-5, with a weak D call TRBD1 (6 bases). Trimming left V 6 bases short and J 9 bases short, with 22 bases between. Germline CDR1 and CDR2: MNHEY and SVGAGI. The CDR3 spans 15 residues. CDR3 loop: CASRQGSGTPPTQYF. The CDR3 DNA reads TGTGCCAGCAGGCAGGGGAGTGGCACGCCTCCCACGCAGTATTTT.

The chain joins TRBV6-5 to TRBJ1-1, with 9 bases matching TRBD1. The CDR3 runs to 10 residues. Trimming took 7 bases from V and 13 from J; bases not matched to a gene: 4. Germline-derived CDR1 and CDR2 are MNHEY and SVGAGI. The CDR3 DNA sequence: TGTGCCAGCACCCGGACAGGGGTTTTCTTT. Protein sequence: CASTRTGVFF.

V usage is TRBV4-1 and J usage is TRBJ1-6; D call uncertain. From germline, CDR1 is MGHRA and CDR2 YSYEKL. This CDR3 has 14 residues. V gave up 2 bases and J gave up 5 bases, with 7 bases separating them. The CDR3 loop reads CASSQPGNNSPLHF. CDR3 coding DNA: TGCGCCAGCAGCCAACCCGGGAATAATTCACCCCTCCACTTT.

The chain recombines TRBV5-1 with TRBJ1-1, with 7 bases matching TRBD1. The CDR3 runs to 13 residues. Per the germline V gene, CDR1 is SGHRS and CDR2 is YFSETQ. Trimming at V came to 3 bases and at J to 5 bases, leaving 4 bases not matched to a gene. CDR3 in DNA: TGCGCCAGCAGCTCGGACAGGCGGACTGAAGCTTTCTTT. Translation: CASSSDRRTEAFF.

The chain couples TRBV28 to TRBJ2-1, with D maybe TRBD2 (7 bases). Germline loops: CDR1 MDHEN, CDR2 SYDVKM. V was cut by 4 bases and J by 9 bases, with 16 bases left in between. This CDR3 spans 14 amino acids. The CDR3 sequence: CASSSPLRGGEQFF. In DNA, the CDR3 is TGTGCCAGCAGTTCCCCCTTGAGGGGGGGTGAGCAGTTCTTC. Looking up the rest from reference TRBV28 and TRBJ2-1 gives the full variable domain: DVKVTQSSRYLVKRTGEKVFLECVQDMDHENMFWYRQDPGLGLRLIYFSYDVKMKEKGDIPEGYSVSREKKERFSLILESASTNQTSMYLCASSSPLRGGEQFFGPGTRLTVL.

This clone has only one observation. The chain joins TRBV10-2 to TRBJ1-2; no firm D call. The V gene's germline CDR1 is WSHSY and CDR2 SAAADI. The CDR3 covers 14 residues. Deletions cut 3 bases from V and 1 base from J, with 9 bases between. In DNA form, the CDR3 reads TGCGCCAGCAGTGAACAAAGATTTAACTATGGCTACACCTTC. It encodes CASSEQRFNYGYTF.

This chain connects TRBV12-3 or TRBV12-4 to TRBJ1-1; D not resolved. This CDR3 is built from 13 residues. Trimming pared 3 bases from V and 3 bases from J, leaving 8 bases between. In DNA form, the CDR3 reads TGTGCCAGCAGTTTCTTGGCAGACACTGAAGCTTTCTTT. The encoded protein is CASSFLADTEAFF.

This clone was recorded a few times. The chain links TRBV24-1 to TRBJ2-3; TRBD1 aligns across 9 bases. Germline V lookup: CDR1 KGHDR, CDR2 SFDVKD. This CDR3 comprises 16 residues. V lost 4 bases and J lost 0; bases outside the gene matches: 4. The CDR3 sequence is CATSDPGQGSTDTQYF. CDR3 DNA: TGTGCCACCAGTGACCCGGGACAGGGCAGCACAGATACGCAGTATTTT.

The chain has TRBV29-1 and TRBJ2-2; a possible D gene is TRBD2 (6 bases). CDR3 length: 15 residues. CDR1 and CDR2 from the germline V gene are SQVTM and ANQGSEA. Between the trimmed V and J ends, which lost 6 bases and 1 base, there was a span of 15 bases. This chain's CDR3 is CSVGGLAKNTGELFF. DNA for the CDR3: TGCAGCGTGGGGGGTCTAGCGAAGAACACCGGGGAGCTGTTTTTT.

A single count supports this clone. The chain employs TRBV6-5 and TRBJ2-3, with 7 positions matching TRBD1. J was trimmed by 2 bases and V by 7 bases; bases with no gene match: 9. The CDR3 is 15 amino acids. CDR1 and CDR2 (germline): MNHEY, SVGAGI. Here the CDR3 DNA reads TGTGCCAGCAACCCCGGGACAGCACACACAGATACGCAGTATTTT. This translates into CASNPGTAHTDTQYF.

J is TRBJ2-7 and V is TRBV19; perhaps TRBD1 as D (6 bases). Germline lookup yields CDR1 LNHDA and CDR2 SQIVND (reference sequence). This CDR3 has 14 residues. Trimming took 6 bases from V and 3 from J, leaving 15 bases between them. The CDR3 coding sequence is TGTGCCAGTAGCCCGACAGGCCAGGTCTACGAGCAGTACTTC. This encodes CASSPTGQVYEQYF.

The rearrangement links TRBV7-2 to TRBJ1-5; TRBD1 is a possible D gene (6 bases). CDR3 size: 13 residues. V lost 5 bases, J lost 6 bases, and 11 bases lay in between. Germline CDR1 and CDR2: SGHTA and FQGNSA. In DNA form, the CDR3 reads TGTGCCAGCAGCCCGACAGGTTTTCAGCCCCAGCATTTT. Translated: CASSPTGFQPQHF. Together with reference TRBV7-2 and TRBJ1-5, the CDR3 gives the full variable domain: GAGVSQSPSNKVTEKGKDVELRCDPISGHTALYWYRQSLGQGLEFLIYFQGNSAPDKSGLPSDRFSAERTGGSVSTLTIQRTQQEDSAVYLCASSPTGFQPQHFGDGTRLSIL.